The 11 T cell receptor beta chains reported below all come from one sample, sequenced in a study of tumor-infiltrating lymphocytes in primary liver carcinoma. DNA and RNA were both co-extracted from 20-30 mg of bulk tissue that had not been sorted. TCR beta cDNA was made from 400 to 600 ng total RNA with a constant-region primer. What produced the TCR beta libraries was three nested multiplex PCR rounds using slightly modified ARM-PCR. A C-beta reverse primer and TRBV1-TRBV30 forward primers served in each of the first two PCR rounds, at ten to eleven cycles apiece. TCRdb re-called the multiplex PCR reads with MiXCR, one entry per CDR3 protein. Found here are roughly 53,000 distinct CDR3 sequences, roughly 77% of them singletons; the top ten hold 25%. The sequenced material came from liver tumor tissue from sampling region 2. Subset described: tumor region T2, inferior pole. Receptor source: a man in his forties or fifties with primary liver carcinoma and hepatitis B virus infection.

In the case of this clonotype: A much larger clone lies one base from this, so it may be a read error. The chain couples TRBV28 to TRBJ2-2; no firm D call. The CDR3 consists of 13 residues. With 3 bases removed from V and 5 bases from J, the gap between germline ends came to 7 bases. The germline V gene has CDR1 MDHEN and CDR2 SYDVKM. CDR3 protein: CASSLTQTGELFF. The CDR3, as DNA: TGTGCCAGCAGTTTGACACAAACCGGGGAGCTGTTTTTT. The variable domain in full, with the rest retrieved from reference TRBV28 and TRBJ2-2, is DVKVTQSSRYLVKRTGEKVFLECVQDMDHENMFWYRQDPGLGLRLIYFSYDVKMKEKGDIPEGYSVSREKKERFSLILESASTNQTSMYLCASSLTQTGELFFGEGSRLTVL.

As to this clonotype: At one boundary the junction diverges from the germline segment, which might be a read error. J is TRBJ2-1 and V is TRBV11-2; D might be TRBD2 (6 bases). This CDR3 comprises 16 residues. The V gene's germline CDR1 is SGHAT and CDR2 FQNNGV. CDR3 DNA: TGTACCAGCAGCTTGGATATTGAACTAGCCATGGGTGAGCAGTTCTTC. This translates into CTSSLDIELAMGEQFF.

This clonotype has a handful of counts. Just one base apart from a much larger clone, this may be a read error. This chain joins TRBV21-1 and TRBJ2-3; TRBD1, the table's D call, lacks a check against the DNA. TRBV21-1 is assigned pseudogene status. The CDR3 consists of 14 residues. The CDR3 sequence is CASSSRISTDTQYF. The CDR3 DNA follows: TGTGCCAGCAGCTCCCGGATAAGCACAGATACGCAGTATTTT.

This clonotype showed up just a few times. A read error may be the cause here, since a much bigger clone is one base away. The CDR3 protein is CASRFQANTRELFF. The CDR3 DNA reads as TGTGCCAGCAGGTTCCAAGCGAACACCCGGGAGCTGTTTTTT. The rearrangement links TRBV12-3 or TRBV12-4 to TRBJ2-2; D call uncertain. The CDR3 covers 14 residues.

This clonotype has a handful of counts. The chain has TRBV10-2 and TRBJ2-1, with D maybe TRBD2 (6 bases). With 5 bases removed from V and 3 bases from J, the gap between germline ends came to 14 bases. The CDR3 is made up of 15 amino acids. The germline V gene encodes CDR1 WSHSY and CDR2 SAAADI. The CDR3 DNA follows: TGCGCCAGCAGTCTCACTACCGGGAGCTACAATGAGCAGTTCTTC. Translation gives CASSLTTGSYNEQFF.

This clonotype has only one observation. The chain joins TRBV11-3 to TRBJ2-2; the match to TRBD2 covers 8 bases. Germline-derived CDR1 and CDR2 are SGHNT and YENEEA. V gave up 2 bases and J gave up 9 bases; unmatched junction bases: 11. CDR3 length equals 16 residues. CDR3 nucleotide sequence: TGTGCCAGCAGCTTACAAGCGGAAGCGGGAGCCTGGGAGCTGTTTTTT. It translates to CASSLQAEAGAWELFF.

Regarding this clonotype: One junction end does not reproduce the germline sequence, and a read error may be involved. The chain uses TRBV4-1 and TRBJ2-2; D uncertain. CDR3 length: 15 residues. The germline V gene encodes CDR1 MGHRA and CDR2 YSYEKL. The CDR3 sequence is CAGSQEVANTGELFF. The CDR3 region has the DNA TGTGCCGGCAGTCAAGAAGTTGCTAACACCGGGGAGCTGTTTTTT.

With regard to this clonotype: A junction boundary mismatches the germline segment, possibly from a read error. The chain recombines TRBV29-1 with TRBJ2-5; D unclear. The CDR3 has 13 residues. Germline CDR1 SQVTM, CDR2 ANQGSEA. The CDR3 nucleotides read TGCAGCGTTGGTGAGAGGACCGCTGAGACCCAGTATTTC. This codes for CSVGERTAETQYF.

This chain joins TRBV6-6 and TRBJ2-5, with D possibly called TRBD1 or TRBD2 (5 bases each). Between the trimmed V and J ends, which lost 6 bases and 6 bases, there was a span of 17 bases. The CDR3 sequence is 14 residues long. Germline-derived CDR1 and CDR2 are MNHNY and SVGAGI (reference sequence). CDR3 sequence: CASRQGATIQTQYF. The CDR3 bases are TGTGCCAGCAGACAAGGGGCGACTATCCAGACCCAGTACTTC.

The J gene is TRBJ2-2, the V gene TRBV19; 12 bases match TRBD1. CDR3 length: 16 residues. Germline V CDR1 and CDR2: LNHDA, SQIVND (reference sequence). The V and J ends lost 5 bases and 7 bases, in that order; junction bases with no gene match: 8. The CDR3: CASSHRDRGRGGELFF. For the CDR3, the DNA is TGTGCCAGTAGTCATCGGGACAGGGGGCGAGGCGGGGAGCTGTTTTTT.

There are many counts of this clonotype. The chain recombines TRBV4-1 with TRBJ2-7, with unresolved D. This CDR3 is built from 13 residues. CDR1 MGHRA and CDR2 YSYEKL come from the germline V gene. Trimming left V 0 bases short and J 9 bases short, with 12 bases between. The CDR3 protein is CASSQDRGFGQYF. CDR3 coding DNA: TGCGCCAGCAGCCAAGATCGCGGATTCGGGCAGTACTTC.